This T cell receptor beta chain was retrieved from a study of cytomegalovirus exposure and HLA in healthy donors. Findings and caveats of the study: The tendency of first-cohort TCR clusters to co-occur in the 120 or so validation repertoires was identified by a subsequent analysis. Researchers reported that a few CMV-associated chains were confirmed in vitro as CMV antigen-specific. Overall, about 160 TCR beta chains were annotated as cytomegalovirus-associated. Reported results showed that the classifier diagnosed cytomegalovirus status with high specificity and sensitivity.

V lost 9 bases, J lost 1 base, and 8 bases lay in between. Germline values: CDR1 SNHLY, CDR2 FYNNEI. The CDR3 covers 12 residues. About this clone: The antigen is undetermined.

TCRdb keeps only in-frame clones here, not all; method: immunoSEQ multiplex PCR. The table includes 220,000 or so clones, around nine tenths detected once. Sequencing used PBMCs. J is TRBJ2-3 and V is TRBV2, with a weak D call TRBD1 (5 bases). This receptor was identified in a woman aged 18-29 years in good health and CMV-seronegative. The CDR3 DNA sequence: TGTGCCAGGGGGCTGGGCACAGATACGCAGTATTTT. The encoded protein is CARGLGTDTQYF.